The 20 T cell receptor beta chains below all came from one sample that was sequenced in a study of Ad26.COV2.S vaccination and SARS-CoV-2 variants. The treatment denotes: about 20 received Ad26.COV2.S at low or high dose, single or two shots; roughly 5 received placebo; per-sample allocation not given. Following the first vaccine or placebo injection, samples were taken on day 63. Measured with immunoSEQ multiplex PCR; TCRdb has only the in-frame clones, and not every one. The table includes 300,000 to 400,000 clones, about 86% detected once. The starting material was peripheral blood, obtained in a trial of Ad26.COV2.S vaccine versus placebo. The receptors here all came from a person between 18 and 59 years old who received the Ad26.COV2.S COVID-19 vaccine or a placebo.

The chain recombines TRBV19 with TRBJ2-7; maybe TRBD1 (5 bases). This CDR3 comprises 14 residues. Trimming stripped 11 bases from V and 2 bases from J, with 19 bases between. From germline, CDR1 is LNHDA and CDR2 SQIVND (reference sequence). The chain's CDR3 is CALQVTQTTYEQYF. For the CDR3, the DNA is TGTGCCTTACAGGTCACTCAGACGACCTACGAGCAGTACTTC.

CDR3 loop: CASSLGPGQGGEQYF. CDR3 coding DNA: TGTGCCAGCAGCTTAGGACCCGGACAGGGGGGCGAGCAGTACTTC. This chain links TRBV7-2 with TRBJ2-7; 10 bases fit TRBD1. J was trimmed by 6 bases and V by 1 base; bases with no gene match: 6. The CDR3 contains 15 residues. Germline V gene lookup returns CDR1 SGHTA and CDR2 FQGNSA.

The chain uses TRBV27 and TRBJ2-7, with 11 positions matching TRBD2. In germline, CDR1 is MNHEY, CDR2 SMNVEV (reference sequence). This CDR3 has 15 residues. V lost 5 bases to trimming and J lost 9 bases; unmatched junction nucleotides: 12. CDR3 bases: TGTGCCAGCAGTCTCGGGACTAGCGGTTCGGGGACGCAGTACTTC. This translates into CASSLGTSGSGTQYF.

The rearrangement links TRBV7-8 to TRBJ2-3, with D possibly being TRBD1 (5 bases). This CDR3 is 15 amino acids long. The V and J ends lost 1 base and 2 bases respectively, with 10 bases between them. Germline V gene lookup returns CDR1 SGHVS and CDR2 FQNEAQ. As DNA, the CDR3 is TGTGCCAGCAGCTTAGGTCCAGGGTCCACAGATACGCAGTATTTT. As protein: CASSLGPGSTDTQYF.

J is TRBJ2-1 and V is TRBV30; D gene unclear. The CDR3 spans 14 residues. V was cut by 4 bases and J by 0 bases, with 10 bases left in between. Germline V gene sequence: CDR1 GTSNPN, CDR2 SVGIG (reference sequence). Here the CDR3 DNA reads TGTGCCTGGACCTGGGTCGGCTCCTACAATGAGCAGTTCTTC. Amino acids: CAWTWVGSYNEQFF.

This clone showed up just once. The chain combines TRBV7-2 with TRBJ1-5; D might be TRBD1 (5 bases). CDR3 length: 15 residues. Germline-derived CDR1 and CDR2 are SGHTA and FQGNSA. V was shortened by 3 bases and J by 1 base, with 10 bases between the two germline ends. The CDR3 region has the DNA TGTGCCAGCAGCTTCGGGGGAACGAGCAATCAGCCCCAGCATTTT. Encoded protein: CASSFGGTSNQPQHF.

The chain joins TRBV5-5 to TRBJ1-1, with 8 bases matching TRBD1. CDR1 and CDR2 from the germline V gene are SGHKS and YYEKEE (reference sequence). The CDR3 contains 14 residues. V shed 4 bases and J 2 bases; nucleotides not matched to a gene: 4. CDR3 in amino acids: CASSPGQANTEAFF. CDR3 nucleotide sequence: TGTGCCAGCAGCCCGGGACAGGCTAACACTGAAGCTTTCTTT.

In its sample, this clone was seen a few times. J is TRBJ2-7 and V is TRBV12-3 or TRBV12-4; D is undetermined. This CDR3 comprises 13 residues. Trimming left V 6 bases short and J 2 bases short, with 11 bases between. The CDR3 loop is CASSTSLTYEQYF. Written as DNA, the CDR3 is TGTGCCAGCAGCACCTCCTTAACCTACGAGCAGTACTTC.

V usage is TRBV19 and J usage is TRBJ2-7; D might be TRBD1 (5 bases). Germline V lookup: CDR1 LNHDA, CDR2 SQIVND (reference sequence). V was cut by 9 bases and J by 0 bases, with 15 bases left in between. The CDR3 is 14 residues long. CDR3 nucleotide sequence: TGTGCCAGCGGAAAACAGGACCTCTCCTACGAGCAGTACTTC. This translates into CASGKQDLSYEQYF.

The gene calls are TRBV9 and TRBJ1-6; D is ambiguous. The CDR3 length is 15 residues. V lost 0 bases and J 5 bases, leaving 9 bases between the germline ends. Per the germline V gene, CDR1 is SGDLS and CDR2 is YYNGEE. This CDR3 reads CASSVGQADNSPLHF. The CDR3 DNA reads TGTGCCAGCAGCGTAGGTCAGGCCGATAATTCACCCCTCCACTTT.

This clone was picked up one time. The chain couples TRBV12-3 or TRBV12-4 to TRBJ2-5, with D perhaps matching TRBD2 (5 bases). V was trimmed by 6 bases and J by 6 bases, leaving 14 bases between them. The CDR3 totals 13 residues. The DNA of the CDR3 is TGTGCCAGCAGACCCGGAGGCCGTAAGACCCAGTACTTC. This codes for CASRPGGRKTQYF.

The V and J genes are TRBV19 and TRBJ2-7; 8 bases map to TRBD1. The germline V gene encodes CDR1 LNHDA and CDR2 SQIVND (reference sequence). The CDR3 extends over 14 amino acids. The J segment lost 2 bases and the V segment lost 5 bases, leaving 5 bases of the junction unmatched. The CDR3 loop reads CASSRSGGPYEQYF. The CDR3 DNA reads as TGTGCCAGTAGTCGCTCAGGGGGCCCCTACGAGCAGTACTTC.

This chain uses TRBV3-1 (or the pseudogene TRBV3-2) with TRBJ2-7, with a possible D match to TRBD2 (5 bases). Germline V lookup: CDR1 LGHDT, CDR2 YNNKEL (reference sequence). Trimming shortened V by 1 base and J by 4 bases, and 14 bases separated the two germline ends. The CDR3 runs 15 residues. CDR3 DNA sequence: TGTGCCAGCAGCCAAGGCCTCCCAACGGGGTACGAGCAGTACTTC. Amino acid sequence: CASSQGLPTGYEQYF.

The V and J genes are TRBV6-5 and TRBJ1-1; D call uncertain. Germline CDR1 is MNHEY and CDR2 is SVGAGI. The CDR3 contains 13 residues. V was clipped by 2 bases and J by 5 bases, with 9 bases between them. The CDR3 DNA reads TGTGCCAGCAGTTACCCCCCAGGAACTGAAGCTTTCTTT. Protein sequence: CASSYPPGTEAFF.

The chain has TRBV24-1 and TRBJ2-5, with D possibly TRBD1 on 5 matching bases. This CDR3 comprises 15 residues. Trimming took 3 bases from V and 2 from J, leaving 12 bases between them. Germline V lookup: CDR1 KGHDR, CDR2 SFDVKD. CDR3 region: CATSDLHGAQETQYF. The CDR3 coding sequence is TGTGCCACCAGTGATCTTCATGGGGCTCAAGAGACCCAGTACTTC.

V usage is TRBV5-4 and J usage is TRBJ2-1; 7 bases fit TRBD1. The CDR3 is 15 amino acids. Germline V gene data show CDR1 as SGHNT and CDR2 as YYREEE (reference sequence). J gave up 1 base and V 5 bases, and 6 bases lay outside the gene matches. The CDR3 region is CASRPTGVSYNEQFF. In DNA form, the CDR3 reads TGTGCCAGCAGGCCTACAGGGGTATCCTACAATGAGCAGTTCTTC.

This clone turned up a few times. The J gene is TRBJ2-1, the V gene TRBV4-2, with 7 bases that match TRBD2. V gave up 6 bases and J gave up 8 bases; unmatched junction bases: 19. Per the germline V gene, CDR1 is LGHNA and CDR2 is YNFKEQ. The CDR3 runs to 17 residues. CDR3 sequence reads: CASSPRRAGDPSDEQFF. The CDR3 DNA reads as TGTGCCAGCAGTCCCCGGAGGGCGGGGGACCCATCCGATGAGCAGTTCTTC.

V is TRBV7-2 and J is TRBJ1-4; the match to TRBD1 covers 7 bases. V trimming: 5 bases; J trimming: 8 bases; junction bases outside the gene matches: 8. The V gene's germline CDR1 is SGHTA and CDR2 FQGNSA. CDR3 length: 14 amino acids. The CDR3 region has the DNA TGTGCCAGCAGCCCGGGGACAGCCCCCGAAAAACTGTTTTTT. It translates to CASSPGTAPEKLFF.

V usage is TRBV19 and J usage is TRBJ2-2; TRBD2 matches at 7 bases. Germline V gene data show CDR1 as LNHDA and CDR2 as SQIVND (reference sequence). Trimming took 5 bases from V and 5 from J; bases not matched to a gene: 5. The CDR3 consists of 14 residues. For the CDR3, the DNA is TGTGCCAGTAGTTTTGTGGGGGGGACCGGGGAGCTGTTTTTT. Encoded protein: CASSFVGGTGELFF.

CDR3 residues: CASTGRDGYTF. For the CDR3, the DNA is TGTGCCAGCACGGGGAGAGATGGCTACACCTTC. The genes are TRBV6-6 and TRBJ1-2; D gene uncertain. The CDR3 has 11 residues. CDR1 and CDR2 (germline): MNHNY, SVGAGI (reference sequence). Deletions cut 7 bases from V and 6 bases from J, with 9 bases between.